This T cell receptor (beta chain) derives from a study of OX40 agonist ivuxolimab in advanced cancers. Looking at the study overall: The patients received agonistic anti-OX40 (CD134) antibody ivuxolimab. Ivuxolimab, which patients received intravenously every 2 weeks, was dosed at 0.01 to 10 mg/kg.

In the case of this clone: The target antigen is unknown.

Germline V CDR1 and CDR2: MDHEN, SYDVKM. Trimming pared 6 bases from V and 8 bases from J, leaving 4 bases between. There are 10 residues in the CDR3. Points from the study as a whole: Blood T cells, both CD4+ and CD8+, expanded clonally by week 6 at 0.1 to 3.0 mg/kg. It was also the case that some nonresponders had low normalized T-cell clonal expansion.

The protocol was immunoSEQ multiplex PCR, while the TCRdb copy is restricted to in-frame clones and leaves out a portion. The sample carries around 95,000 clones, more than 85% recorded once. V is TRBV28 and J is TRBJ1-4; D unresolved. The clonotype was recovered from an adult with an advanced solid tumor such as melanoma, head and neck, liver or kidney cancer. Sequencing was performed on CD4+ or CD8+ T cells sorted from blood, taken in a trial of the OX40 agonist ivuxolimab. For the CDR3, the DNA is TGTGCCAGCAGAAGGGAAAAACTGTTTTTT. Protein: CASRREKLFF.